This T cell receptor (beta chain) comes out of a study of early T cells in non-severe SARS-CoV-2 infection. Study findings and constraints: Comparison of clonotypes with VDJdb favored anti-spike CD8 responses while missing private and CD4 specificities.

This clonotype has ten or more counts. Its specificity is unknown. Looked up from germline, CDR1 is MNHNS and CDR2 is SASEGT. Trimming pared 0 bases from V and 3 bases from J, leaving 8 bases between. This CDR3 has 14 residues. TCRdb reanalysed the 5' RACE reads using MiXCR and keeps one entry per CDR3 protein. The sample holds approximately 49,000 distinct CDR3 sequences, roughly 12% seen once. This chain links TRBV6-1 with TRBJ1-2; tentative D call: TRBD1 (5 bases). Sequencing was done on a sample of whole blood. This clonotype was obtained from an adult who was a healthcare worker with PCR-confirmed SARS-CoV-2 infection or an uninfected control (not recorded which). As DNA, the CDR3 is TGTGCCAGCAGTGAAGCGCAGGGTGACTATGGCTACACCTTC. This encodes CASSEAQGDYGYTF.